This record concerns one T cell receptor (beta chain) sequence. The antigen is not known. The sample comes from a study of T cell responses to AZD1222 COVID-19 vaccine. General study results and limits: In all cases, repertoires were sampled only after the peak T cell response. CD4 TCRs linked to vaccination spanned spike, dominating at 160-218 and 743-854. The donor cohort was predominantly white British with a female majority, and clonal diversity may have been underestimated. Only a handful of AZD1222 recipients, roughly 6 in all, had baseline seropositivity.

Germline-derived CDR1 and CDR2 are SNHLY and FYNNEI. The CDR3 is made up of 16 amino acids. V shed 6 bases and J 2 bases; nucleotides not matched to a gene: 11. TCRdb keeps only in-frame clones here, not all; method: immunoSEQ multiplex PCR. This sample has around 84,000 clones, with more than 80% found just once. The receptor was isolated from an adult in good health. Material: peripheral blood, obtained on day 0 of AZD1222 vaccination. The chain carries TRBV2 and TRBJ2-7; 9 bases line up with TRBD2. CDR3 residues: CASSRRRVAGAYEQYF. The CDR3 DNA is TGTGCCAGCAGCCGACGTCGGGTAGCGGGGGCCTACGAGCAGTACTTC.